Listed here are 5 T cell receptor beta chains from one sample, sequenced in a study of T-cell reconstitution after alpha-beta-depleted transplantation in children. For TCRbeta, the library was prepared with unique molecular identifiers. TCRdb re-called the PCR reads through MiXCR, storing one row per CDR3 protein. The data hold around 670,000 distinct CDR3 sequences, with around 13% observed a single time. This specimen was PBMCs, taken before TCRalphabeta/CD19-depleted stem cell transplant. Receptors originate from a girl aged 2-9 years with congenital amegakaryocytic thrombocytopenia, due to receive a stem cell transplant.

Comment on this clonotype: This may stem from a read error, because a much larger clone lies one nucleotide away. The J gene is TRBJ2-7, the V gene TRBV10-2; the match to TRBD2 covers 8 bases. V lost 6 bases, J lost 8 bases, and 12 bases stayed unmatched. Germline V gene sequence: CDR1 WSHSY, CDR2 SAAADI. The CDR3 runs 14 residues. The CDR3 DNA follows: TGCGCCAGCAGACTTATAGCGGGGATAGACAAGCAGTACTTC. It yields the protein CASRLIAGIDKQYF.

The chain employs TRBV6-1 and TRBJ2-1, with TRBD2 identical over 11 bases. The ends lost 6 bases at V and 6 bases at J; junction bases unmatched: 10. CDR1 is MNHNS, CDR2 SASEGT, per germline. The CDR3 extends over 16 amino acids. In DNA, the CDR3 is TGTGCCAGCAGCCCTAAACTAGCGGGGGACCTCAATGAGCAGTTCTTC. It encodes CASSPKLAGDLNEQFF.

The chain recombines TRBV11-2 with TRBJ2-3; 8 nucleotides match TRBD2. Germline CDR1 is SGHAT and CDR2 is FQNNGV. With 6 bases clipped from V and 1 base from J, the junction kept 21 bases outside the gene matches. The CDR3 has 20 amino acids. CDR3: CASRSRVASGRGSGTDTQYF. CDR3 nucleotide sequence: TGTGCCAGCAGAAGTAGGGTGGCGAGCGGGAGAGGGAGCGGCACAGATACGCAGTATTTT.

This clonotype was counted only a few times. The chain couples TRBV5-1 to TRBJ2-2, with D unresolved. The V gene's germline CDR1 is SGHRS and CDR2 YFSETQ. This CDR3 spans 16 amino acids. The germline V and J ends were trimmed by 0 bases and 1 base, with 10 bases remaining between them. CDR3 coding DNA: TGCGCCAGCAGCTTGGGCCGGACCCTGAACACCGGGGAGCTGTTTTTT. This codes for CASSLGRTLNTGELFF. The whole variable domain, remainder taken from reference TRBV5-1 and TRBJ2-2, is KAGVTQTPRYLIKTRGQQVTLSCSPISGHRSVSWYQQTPGQGLQFLFEYFSETQRNKGNFPGRFSGRQFSNSRSEMNVSTLELGDSALYLCASSLGRTLNTGELFFGEGSRLTVL.

The table lists this clonotype with a few counts. The V gene is TRBV11-2, the J gene TRBJ1-1, with D unresolved. The V gene lost 5 bases and the J gene lost 6 bases, with 7 bases spanning the gap. Germline V lookup: CDR1 SGHAT, CDR2 FQNNGV. The CDR3 has 11 amino acids. The CDR3 loop is CASSTGAEAFF. As DNA, the CDR3 is TGTGCCAGCAGCACCGGGGCTGAAGCTTTCTTT.